This T cell receptor beta chain is from a study of blood T cell repertoires in COVID-19. This CDR3 region has 19 residues. V lost 1 base and J lost 6; bases outside the gene matches: 15. Per germline, CDR1 LNHDA and CDR2 SQIVND (reference sequence). Assay: immunoSEQ multiplex PCR; the TCRdb copy retains only in-frame clones and omits some. The sample has approximately 69,000 clones, around 89% seen once. Input material: peripheral blood. The clonotype comes from a man in his fifties or sixties with acute or convalescent COVID-19. The chain links TRBV19 to TRBJ1-5; 10 nucleotides align to TRBD1. The CDR3: CASSIVGAGTGEKGQPQHF. The CDR3 nucleotides are TGTGCCAGTAGTATAGTGGGGGCGGGGACAGGGGAGAAAGGTCAGCCCCAGCATTTT.